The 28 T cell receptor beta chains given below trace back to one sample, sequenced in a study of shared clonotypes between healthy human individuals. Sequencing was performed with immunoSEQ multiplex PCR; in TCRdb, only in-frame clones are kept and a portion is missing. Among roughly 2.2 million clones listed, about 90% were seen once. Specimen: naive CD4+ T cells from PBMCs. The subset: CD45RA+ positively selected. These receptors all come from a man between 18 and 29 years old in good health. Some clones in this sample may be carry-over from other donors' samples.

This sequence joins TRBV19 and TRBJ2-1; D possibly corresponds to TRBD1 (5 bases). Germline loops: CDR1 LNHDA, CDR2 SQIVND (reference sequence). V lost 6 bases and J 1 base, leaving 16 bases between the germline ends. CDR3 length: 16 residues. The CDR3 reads CASRQRSRGSYNEQFF. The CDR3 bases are TGTGCCAGTAGACAACGAAGTAGGGGATCCTACAATGAGCAGTTCTTC.

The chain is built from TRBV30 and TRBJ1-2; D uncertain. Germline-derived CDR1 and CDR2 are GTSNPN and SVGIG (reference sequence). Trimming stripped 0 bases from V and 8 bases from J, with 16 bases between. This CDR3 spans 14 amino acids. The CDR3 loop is CAWSVSSTLRGYTF. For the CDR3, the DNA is TGTGCCTGGAGTGTATCTAGTACCCTAAGGGGCTACACCTTC.

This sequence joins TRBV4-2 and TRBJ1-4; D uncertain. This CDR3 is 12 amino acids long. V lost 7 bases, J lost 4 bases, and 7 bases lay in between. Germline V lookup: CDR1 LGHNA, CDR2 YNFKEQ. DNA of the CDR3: TGTGCCAGCAACCTTAATAATGAAAAACTGTTTTTT. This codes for CASNLNNEKLFF.

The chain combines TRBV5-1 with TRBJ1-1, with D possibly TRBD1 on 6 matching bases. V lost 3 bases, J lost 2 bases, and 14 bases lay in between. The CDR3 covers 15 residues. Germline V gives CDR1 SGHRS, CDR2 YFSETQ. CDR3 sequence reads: CASSSDSPANTEAFF. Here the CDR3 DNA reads TGCGCCAGCAGCTCGGACAGCCCGGCTAACACTGAAGCTTTCTTT.

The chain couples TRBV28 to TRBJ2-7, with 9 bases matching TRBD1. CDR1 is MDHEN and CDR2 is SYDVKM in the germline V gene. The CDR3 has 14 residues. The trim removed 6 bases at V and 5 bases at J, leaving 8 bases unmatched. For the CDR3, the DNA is TGTGCCAGCAGCCCCGGGACAGGGTCCCACGAGCAGTACTTC. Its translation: CASSPGTGSHEQYF.

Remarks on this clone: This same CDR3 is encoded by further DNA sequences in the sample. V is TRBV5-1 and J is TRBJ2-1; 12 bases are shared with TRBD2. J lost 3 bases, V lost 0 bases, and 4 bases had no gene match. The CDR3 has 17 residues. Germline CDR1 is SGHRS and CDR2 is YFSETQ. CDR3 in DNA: TGCGCCAGCAGCTTGGACCTACTAGCGGGAGGCTACAATGAGCAGTTCTTC. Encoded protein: CASSLDLLAGGYNEQFF.

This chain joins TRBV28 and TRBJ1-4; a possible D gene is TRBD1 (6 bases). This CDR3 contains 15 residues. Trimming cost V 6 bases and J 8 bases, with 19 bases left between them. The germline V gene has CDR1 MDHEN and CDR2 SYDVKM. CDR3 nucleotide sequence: TGTGCCAGCAGCAATTCGGACAGCTCCCGAGAAAAACTGTTTTTT. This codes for CASSNSDSSREKLFF.

The CDR3 loop reads CASSLKPNTEAFF. In DNA form, the CDR3 reads TGTGCCAGCAGTTTAAAACCAAACACTGAAGCTTTCTTT. This chain joins TRBV6-6 and TRBJ1-1, with no clear D. Trimming cost V 4 bases and J 2 bases, with 8 bases left between them. This CDR3 is 13 amino acids long. Germline V gene lookup returns CDR1 MNHNY and CDR2 SVGAGI (reference sequence).

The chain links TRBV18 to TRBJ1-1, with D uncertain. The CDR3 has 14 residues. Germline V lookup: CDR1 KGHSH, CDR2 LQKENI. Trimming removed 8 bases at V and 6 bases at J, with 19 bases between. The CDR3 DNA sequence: TGTGCCAGCCGTACCATCATTACAGAAGCTGAAGCTTTCTTT. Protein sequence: CASRTIITEAEAFF.

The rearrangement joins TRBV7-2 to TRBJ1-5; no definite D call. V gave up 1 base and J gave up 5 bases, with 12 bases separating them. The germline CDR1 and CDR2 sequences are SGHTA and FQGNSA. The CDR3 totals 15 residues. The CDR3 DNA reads TGTGCCAGCAGCTTAGACTGGGGTCGGGATCAGCCCCAGCATTTT. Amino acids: CASSLDWGRDQPQHF. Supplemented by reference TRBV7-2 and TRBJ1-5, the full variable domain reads GAGVSQSPSNKVTEKGKDVELRCDPISGHTALYWYRQSLGQGLEFLIYFQGNSAPDKSGLPSDRFSAERTGGSVSTLTIQRTQQEDSAVYLCASSLDWGRDQPQHFGDGTRLSIL.

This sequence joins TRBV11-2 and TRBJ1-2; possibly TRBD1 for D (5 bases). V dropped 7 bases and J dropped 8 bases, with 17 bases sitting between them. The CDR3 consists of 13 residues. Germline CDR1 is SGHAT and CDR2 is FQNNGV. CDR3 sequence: CASTLAGGSGYTF. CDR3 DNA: TGTGCCAGCACCCTTGCTGGGGGATCCGGCTACACCTTC.

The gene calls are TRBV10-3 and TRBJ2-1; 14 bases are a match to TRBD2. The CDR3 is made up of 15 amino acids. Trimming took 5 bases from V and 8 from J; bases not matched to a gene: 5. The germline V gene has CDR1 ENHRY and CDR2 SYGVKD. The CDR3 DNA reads TGTGCCATCAGTTGGGGACTAGCGGGAGATTATGAGCAGTTCTTC. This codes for CAISWGLAGDYEQFF.

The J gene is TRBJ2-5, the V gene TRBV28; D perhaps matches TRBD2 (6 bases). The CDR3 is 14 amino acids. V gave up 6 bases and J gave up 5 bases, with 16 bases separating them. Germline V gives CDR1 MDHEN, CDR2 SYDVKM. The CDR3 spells CASRSPGGWETQYF. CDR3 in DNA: TGTGCCAGCAGAAGCCCCGGGGGTTGGGAGACCCAGTACTTC.

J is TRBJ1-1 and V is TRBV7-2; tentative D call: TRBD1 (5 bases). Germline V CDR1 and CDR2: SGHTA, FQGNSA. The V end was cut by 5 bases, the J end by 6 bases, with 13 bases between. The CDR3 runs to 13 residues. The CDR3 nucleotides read TGTGCCAGCAGCCAAGGACACGCTTCTGAAGCTTTCTTT. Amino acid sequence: CASSQGHASEAFF.

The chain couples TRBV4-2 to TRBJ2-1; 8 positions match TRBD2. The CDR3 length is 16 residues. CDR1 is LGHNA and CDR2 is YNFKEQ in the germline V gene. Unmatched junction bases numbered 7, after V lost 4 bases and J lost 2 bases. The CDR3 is CASSRAAGGAYNEQFF. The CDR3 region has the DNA TGTGCCAGCAGCCGAGCGGCGGGAGGTGCCTACAATGAGCAGTTCTTC.

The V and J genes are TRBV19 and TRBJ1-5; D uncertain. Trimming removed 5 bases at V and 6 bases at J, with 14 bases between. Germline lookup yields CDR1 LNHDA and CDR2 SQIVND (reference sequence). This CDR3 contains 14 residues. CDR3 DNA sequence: TGTGCCAGTAGTGAGGCAAATCGGGGTCAGCCCCAGCATTTT. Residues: CASSEANRGQPQHF.

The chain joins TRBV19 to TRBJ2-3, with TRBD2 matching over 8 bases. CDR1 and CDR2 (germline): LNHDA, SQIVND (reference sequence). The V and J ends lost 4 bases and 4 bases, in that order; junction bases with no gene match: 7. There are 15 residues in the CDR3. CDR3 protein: CASSSSSGRADTQYF. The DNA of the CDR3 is TGTGCCAGTAGTAGTTCCAGCGGGAGAGCAGATACGCAGTATTTT.

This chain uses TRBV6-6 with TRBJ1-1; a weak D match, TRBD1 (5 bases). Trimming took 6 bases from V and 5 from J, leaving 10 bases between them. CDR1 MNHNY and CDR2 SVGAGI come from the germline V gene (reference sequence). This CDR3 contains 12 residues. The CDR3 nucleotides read TGTGCCAGCAGGACAGCGGAGACTGAAGCTTTCTTT. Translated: CASRTAETEAFF.

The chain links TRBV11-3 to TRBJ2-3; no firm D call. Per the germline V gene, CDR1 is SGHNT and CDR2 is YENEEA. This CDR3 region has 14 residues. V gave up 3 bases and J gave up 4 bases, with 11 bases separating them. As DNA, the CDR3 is TGTGCCAGCAGCTTGCGGCGCGGACCAGATACGCAGTATTTT. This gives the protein CASSLRRGPDTQYF.

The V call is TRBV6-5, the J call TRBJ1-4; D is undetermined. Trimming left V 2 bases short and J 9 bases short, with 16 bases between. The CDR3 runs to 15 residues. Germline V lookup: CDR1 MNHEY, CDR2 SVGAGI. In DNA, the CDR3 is TGTGCCAGCAGTTACAGTGGCGCGGGCAACAAAAAACTGTTTTTT. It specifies CASSYSGAGNKKLFF.

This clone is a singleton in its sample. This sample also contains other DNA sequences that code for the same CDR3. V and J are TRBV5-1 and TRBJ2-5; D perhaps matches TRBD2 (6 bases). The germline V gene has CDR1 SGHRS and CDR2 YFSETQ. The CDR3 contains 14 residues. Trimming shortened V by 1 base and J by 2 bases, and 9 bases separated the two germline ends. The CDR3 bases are TGCGCCAGCAGCTTGTCGGGACTGCAAGAGACCCAGTACTTC. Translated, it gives CASSLSGLQETQYF.

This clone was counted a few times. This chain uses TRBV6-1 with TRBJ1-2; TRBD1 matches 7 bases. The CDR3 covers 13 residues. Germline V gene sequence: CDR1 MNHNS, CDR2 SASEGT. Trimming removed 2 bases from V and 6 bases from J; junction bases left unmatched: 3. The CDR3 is CASSEYTGDGYTF. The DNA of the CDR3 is TGTGCCAGCAGTGAATATACAGGGGATGGCTACACCTTC.

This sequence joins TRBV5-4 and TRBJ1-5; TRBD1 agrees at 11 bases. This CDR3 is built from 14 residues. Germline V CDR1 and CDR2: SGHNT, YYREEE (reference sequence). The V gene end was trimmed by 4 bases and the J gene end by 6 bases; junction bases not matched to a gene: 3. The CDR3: CASSRGTGGQPQHF. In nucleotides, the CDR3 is TGTGCCAGCAGCCGAGGGACAGGGGGTCAGCCCCAGCATTTT.

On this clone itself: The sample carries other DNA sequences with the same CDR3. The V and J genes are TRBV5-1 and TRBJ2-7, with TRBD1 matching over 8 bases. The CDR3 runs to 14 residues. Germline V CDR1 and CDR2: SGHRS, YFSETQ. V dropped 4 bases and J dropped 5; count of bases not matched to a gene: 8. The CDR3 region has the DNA TGCGCCAGCAGCACCGGGACAGGTGGGGACGAGCAGTACTTC. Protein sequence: CASSTGTGGDEQYF.

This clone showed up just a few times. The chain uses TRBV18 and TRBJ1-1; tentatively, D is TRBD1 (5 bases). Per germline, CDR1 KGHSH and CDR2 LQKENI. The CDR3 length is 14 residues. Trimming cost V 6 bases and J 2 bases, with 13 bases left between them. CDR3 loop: CASSTTRGNTEAFF. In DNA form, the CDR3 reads TGTGCCAGCTCCACGACGAGGGGAAACACTGAAGCTTTCTTT.

The CDR3 DNA follows: TGCGCCAGCAGCTTGGCCCCGATACAGGGGGAGACCCAGTACTTC. This sequence encodes CASSLAPIQGETQYF. This chain joins TRBV5-1 and TRBJ2-5, with TRBD1 matching 7 bases. Germline V gene sequence: CDR1 SGHRS, CDR2 YFSETQ. The ends lost 0 bases at V and 5 bases at J; junction bases unmatched: 7. CDR3 length equals 15 residues.

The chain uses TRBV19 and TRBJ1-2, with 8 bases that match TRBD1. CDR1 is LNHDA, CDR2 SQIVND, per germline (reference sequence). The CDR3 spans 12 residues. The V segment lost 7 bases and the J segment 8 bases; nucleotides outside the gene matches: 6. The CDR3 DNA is TGTGCCAGTATGGACAGGGTAGGCGGCTACACCTTC. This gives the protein CASMDRVGGYTF.

In DNA form, the CDR3 reads TGTGCCAGCAGCACGGACAGGGCACAAGAGACCCAGTACTTC. It encodes CASSTDRAQETQYF. The rearrangement links TRBV7-6 to TRBJ2-5, with 8 bases that match TRBD1. The J segment lost 2 bases and the V segment lost 5 bases, leaving 4 bases of the junction unmatched. CDR1 is SGHVS and CDR2 is FNYEAQ in the germline V gene. This CDR3 spans 14 amino acids.